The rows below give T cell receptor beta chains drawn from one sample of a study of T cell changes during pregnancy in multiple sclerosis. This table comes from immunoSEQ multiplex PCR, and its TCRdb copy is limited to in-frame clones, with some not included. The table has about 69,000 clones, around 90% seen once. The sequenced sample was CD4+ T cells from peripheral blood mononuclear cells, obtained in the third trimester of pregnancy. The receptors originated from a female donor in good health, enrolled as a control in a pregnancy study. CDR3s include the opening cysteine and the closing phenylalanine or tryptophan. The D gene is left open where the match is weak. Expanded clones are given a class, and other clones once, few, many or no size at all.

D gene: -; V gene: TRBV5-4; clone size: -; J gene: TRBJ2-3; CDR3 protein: CASSLIEGKDTQYF; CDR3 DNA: TGTGCCAGCAGCTTGATTGAGGGTAAAGATACGCAGTATTTT
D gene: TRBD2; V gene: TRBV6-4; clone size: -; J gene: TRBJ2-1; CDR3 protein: CASSLRGSGGATRGNEQFF; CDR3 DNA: TGTGCCAGCAGTCTCCGTGGTAGCGGGGGAGCCACTCGGGGGAATGAGCAGTTCTTC
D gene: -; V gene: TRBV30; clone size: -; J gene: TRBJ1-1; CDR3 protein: CAWRDTGFFNTEAFF; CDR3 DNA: TGTGCCTGGAGAGATACCGGGTTCTTCAACACTGAAGCTTTCTTT
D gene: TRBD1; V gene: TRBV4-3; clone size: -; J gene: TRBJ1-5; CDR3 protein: CASSQEVWDSYSPQHF; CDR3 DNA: TGCGCCAGCAGCCAAGAAGTGTGGGACAGCTACTCGCCCCAGCATTTT
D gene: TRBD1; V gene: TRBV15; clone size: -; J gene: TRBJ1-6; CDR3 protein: CATSRDYGGQASHNSPLHF; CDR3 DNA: TGTGCCACCAGCAGAGATTACGGCGGACAGGCTTCTCATAATTCACCCCTCCACTTT
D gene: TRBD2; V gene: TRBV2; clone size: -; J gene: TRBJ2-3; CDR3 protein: CASRTSGGTPSTDTQYF; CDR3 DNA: TGTGCCAGCCGCACTAGCGGGGGGACCCCGAGCACAGATACGCAGTATTTT
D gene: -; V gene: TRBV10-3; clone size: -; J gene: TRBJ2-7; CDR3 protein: CATRQEVYEQYF; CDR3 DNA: TGTGCCACCCGACAGGAGGTCTACGAGCAGTACTTC
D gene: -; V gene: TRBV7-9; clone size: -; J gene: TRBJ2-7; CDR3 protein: CAGGQNSYEQYF; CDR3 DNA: TGTGCCGGGGGCCAGAACTCCTACGAGCAGTACTTC
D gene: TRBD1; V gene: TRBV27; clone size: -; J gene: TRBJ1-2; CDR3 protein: CASSTDRGSNYGYTF; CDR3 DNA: TGTGCCAGCAGTACGGACAGGGGGTCTAACTATGGCTACACCTTC
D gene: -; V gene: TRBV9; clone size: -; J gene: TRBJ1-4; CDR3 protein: CASSVQGTSSEKLFF; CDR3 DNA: TGTGCCAGCAGCGTTCAGGGAACCTCGAGCGAAAAACTGTTTTTT
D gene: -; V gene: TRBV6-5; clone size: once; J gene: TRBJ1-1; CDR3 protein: CASSYSRGNAEAFF; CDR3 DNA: TGTGCCAGCAGTTACTCCAGGGGAAACGCTGAAGCTTTCTTT
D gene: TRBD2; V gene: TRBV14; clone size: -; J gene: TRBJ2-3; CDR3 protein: CASSPPTITSGGTDTQYF; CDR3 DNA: TGTGCCAGCAGCCCTCCAACCATTACTAGCGGGGGCACAGATACGCAGTATTTT
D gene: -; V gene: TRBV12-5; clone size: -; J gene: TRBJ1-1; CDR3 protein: CASGFGTLNEAFF; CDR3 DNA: TGTGCTAGTGGTTTCGGGACTCTTAATGAAGCTTTCTTT
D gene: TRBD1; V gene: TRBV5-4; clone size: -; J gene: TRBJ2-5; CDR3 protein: CASSFPGTDGTQYF; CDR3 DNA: TGTGCCAGCAGCTTCCCCGGGACAGACGGGACCCAGTACTTC
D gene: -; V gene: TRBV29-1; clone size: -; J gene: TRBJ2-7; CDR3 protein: CSVRTAEVEQYF; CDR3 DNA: TGCAGCGTTAGGACGGCGGAGGTCGAGCAGTACTTC
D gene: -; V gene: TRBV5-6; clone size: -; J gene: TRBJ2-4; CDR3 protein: CASRLGGNKNIQYF; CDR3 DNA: TGTGCCAGCCGACTTGGGGGGAACAAAAACATTCAGTACTTC
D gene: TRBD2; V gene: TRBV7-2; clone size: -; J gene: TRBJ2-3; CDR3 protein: CASRFSGGATDTQYF; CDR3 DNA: TGTGCCAGCAGATTTAGCGGGGGGGCAACAGATACGCAGTATTTT
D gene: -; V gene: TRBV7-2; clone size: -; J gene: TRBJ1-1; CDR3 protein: CASSLFGWANTEAFF; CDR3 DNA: TGTGCCAGCAGCTTATTTGGTTGGGCGAACACTGAAGCTTTCTTT
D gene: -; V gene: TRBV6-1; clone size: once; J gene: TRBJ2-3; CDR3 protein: CASSDPGTDTQYF; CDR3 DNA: TGTGCCAGCAGTGACCCGGGCACAGATACGCAGTATTTT
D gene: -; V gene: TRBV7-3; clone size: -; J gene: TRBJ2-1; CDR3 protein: CASSLGGGWSGNEQFF; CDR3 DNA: TGTGCCAGCAGCTTGGGGGGGGGCTGGTCGGGCAATGAGCAGTTCTTC
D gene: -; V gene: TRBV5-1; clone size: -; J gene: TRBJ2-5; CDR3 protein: CASSLGAGETQYF; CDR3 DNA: TGCGCCAGCAGCTTGGGGGCAGGGGAGACCCAGTACTTC
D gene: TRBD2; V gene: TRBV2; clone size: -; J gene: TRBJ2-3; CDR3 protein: CASRLAGNTDTQYF; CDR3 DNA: TGTGCCAGCAGACTAGCGGGGAACACAGATACGCAGTATTTT
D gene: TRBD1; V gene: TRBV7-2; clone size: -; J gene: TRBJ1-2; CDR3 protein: CASSAQGVGYYTF; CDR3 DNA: TGTGCCAGCAGCGCCCAGGGGGTGGGGTACTACACCTTC
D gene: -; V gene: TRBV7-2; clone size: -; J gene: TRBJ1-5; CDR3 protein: CASSKPGGNQPQHF; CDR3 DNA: TGTGCCAGCAGCAAACCCGGGGGGAATCAGCCCCAGCATTTT
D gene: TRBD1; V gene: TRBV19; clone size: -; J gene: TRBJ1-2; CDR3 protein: CASSTRGPHGYTF; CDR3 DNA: TGTGCCAGTAGTACCAGGGGGCCCCATGGCTACACCTTC
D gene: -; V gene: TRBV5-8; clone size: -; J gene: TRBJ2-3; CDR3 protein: CASSFPVDRSTDTQYF; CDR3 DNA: TGTGCCAGCAGCTTCCCTGTAGACAGGTCCACAGATACGCAGTATTTT
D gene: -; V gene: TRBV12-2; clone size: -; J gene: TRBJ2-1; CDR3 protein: CASRLGGGPIPSPRSSYNEQFF; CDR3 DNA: TGTGCAAGTCGCTTAGGGGGGGGGCCTATCCCATCCCCTCGTAGCTCCTACAATGAGCAGTTCTTC
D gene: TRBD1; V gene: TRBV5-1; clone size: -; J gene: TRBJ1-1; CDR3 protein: CASSGTGGNTEAFF; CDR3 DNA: TGCGCCAGCAGCGGGACAGGAGGTAACACTGAAGCTTTCTTT
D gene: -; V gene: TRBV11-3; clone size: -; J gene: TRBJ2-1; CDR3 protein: CASSLGLGYNEQFF; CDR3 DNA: TGTGCCAGCAGCTTGGGACTGGGATACAATGAGCAGTTCTTC
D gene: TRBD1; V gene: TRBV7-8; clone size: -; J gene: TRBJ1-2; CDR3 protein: CASSLAILGTGTYNYGYTF; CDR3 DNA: TGTGCCAGCAGCTTAGCGATTTTAGGGACAGGGACCTATAACTATGGCTACACCTTC